These T cell receptor beta chains were read from a single sample in a study of T-cell memory formation after mild COVID-19. TCRdb ran MiXCR on the 5' RACE reads and lists one entry per CDR3 protein. The profile shows 430,000 or so distinct CDR3 sequences, roughly 25% of them singletons. Sequenced material: PBMCs or a T cell subset sorted from them (not recorded which). These receptors came from an adult woman who had mild COVID-19 (a few samples of this study predate the infection). Cell type and time point are not known. Both conserved end residues are part of each CDR3. Each record gives: CDR3 length, D gene, V gene, J gene, clone size, CDR3 protein, CDR3 DNA. A D gene is named only where the DNA matches it firmly. Clone size is not always given. Where it is, it says once, few, many or a class for expanded clones.

cdr3_length: 17; d_call: TRBD2; v_call: TRBV14; j_call: TRBJ2-3; clone_size: few; cdr3_aa: CASSQVLAGFITDTQYF; cdr3_nt: TGTGCCAGCAGCCAAGTTCTAGCGGGGTTCATTACAGATACGCAGTATTTT
cdr3_length: 12; d_call: .; v_call: TRBV24-1; j_call: TRBJ1-5; clone_size: .; cdr3_aa: CATSGVNQPQHF; cdr3_nt: TGTGCCACCTCAGGGGTCAATCAGCCCCAGCATTTT
cdr3_length: 13; d_call: .; v_call: TRBV29-1; j_call: TRBJ1-2; clone_size: .; cdr3_aa: CSAEFAQNYGYTF; cdr3_nt: TGCAGCGCCGAATTCGCTCAGAACTATGGCTACACCTTC
cdr3_length: 14; d_call: TRBD1; v_call: TRBV5-1; j_call: TRBJ2-7; clone_size: few; cdr3_aa: CASSPGTGFDEQYF; cdr3_nt: TGCGCCAGCAGCCCCGGGACAGGGTTCGACGAGCAGTACTTC
cdr3_length: 13; d_call: .; v_call: TRBV7-9; j_call: TRBJ2-3; clone_size: .; cdr3_aa: CASSTASTDTQYF; cdr3_nt: TGTGCCAGCAGCACTGCTAGCACAGATACGCAGTATTTT
cdr3_length: 13; d_call: .; v_call: TRBV15; j_call: TRBJ1-4; clone_size: .; cdr3_aa: CATAGEANEKLFF; cdr3_nt: TGTGCCACCGCCGGGGAAGCTAATGAAAAACTGTTTTTT
cdr3_length: 19; d_call: TRBD2; v_call: TRBV12-3/TRBV12-4; j_call: TRBJ2-4; clone_size: .; cdr3_aa: CASSLARSGRAWAKNIQYF; cdr3_nt: TGTGCCAGCAGTTTAGCGCGAAGCGGGAGGGCCTGGGCCAAAAACATTCAGTACTTC
cdr3_length: 15; d_call: .; v_call: TRBV6-5; j_call: TRBJ1-5; clone_size: .; cdr3_aa: CASKLGQYSNQPQHF; cdr3_nt: TGTGCCAGCAAACTCGGACAGTATAGCAATCAGCCCCAGCATTTT
cdr3_length: 14; d_call: TRBD2; v_call: TRBV29-1; j_call: TRBJ2-7; clone_size: few; cdr3_aa: CSVEVRGGAYEQYF; cdr3_nt: TGCAGCGTTGAAGTCCGCGGGGGAGCCTACGAGCAGTACTTC
cdr3_length: 16; d_call: .; v_call: TRBV29-1; j_call: TRBJ2-3; clone_size: few; cdr3_aa: CSVEGRAGLWTDTQYF; cdr3_nt: TGCAGCGTTGAAGGGAGGGCAGGGCTTTGGACAGATACGCAGTATTTT
cdr3_length: 16; d_call: TRBD2; v_call: TRBV12-3/TRBV12-4; j_call: TRBJ2-2; clone_size: .; cdr3_aa: CASSSLAGGDTGELFF; cdr3_nt: TGTGCCAGCAGTTCCCTAGCGGGAGGTGACACCGGGGAGCTGTTTTTT
cdr3_length: 15; d_call: .; v_call: TRBV6-1; j_call: TRBJ1-1; clone_size: .; cdr3_aa: CASSSPPGYDTEAFF; cdr3_nt: TGTGCCAGCAGTTCCCCGCCAGGGTATGATACTGAAGCTTTCTTT
cdr3_length: 14; d_call: .; v_call: TRBV7-3; j_call: TRBJ2-3; clone_size: few; cdr3_aa: CASSLNAYTDTQYF; cdr3_nt: TGTGCCAGCAGCTTAAACGCCTACACAGATACGCAGTATTTT
cdr3_length: 14; d_call: .; v_call: TRBV5-6; j_call: TRBJ1-2; clone_size: .; cdr3_aa: CASSLVAGSYGYTF; cdr3_nt: TGTGCCAGCAGCTTGGTGGCGGGTTCCTATGGCTACACCTTC
cdr3_length: 14; d_call: .; v_call: TRBV11-2; j_call: TRBJ2-5; clone_size: few; cdr3_aa: CASSLAPRSETQYF; cdr3_nt: TGTGCCAGCAGCTTAGCTCCTCGGTCGGAGACCCAGTACTTC
cdr3_length: 15; d_call: .; v_call: TRBV4-3; j_call: TRBJ2-3; clone_size: .; cdr3_aa: CASSQEQARRHTQYF; cdr3_nt: TGCGCCAGCAGCCAAGAACAGGCGCGGAGACATACGCAGTATTTT
cdr3_length: 16; d_call: TRBD2; v_call: TRBV12-3/TRBV12-4; j_call: TRBJ2-5; clone_size: .; cdr3_aa: CASSFGSGGARETQYF; cdr3_nt: TGTGCCAGCAGTTTTGGGAGCGGGGGGGCTAGAGAGACCCAGTACTTC
cdr3_length: 12; d_call: .; v_call: TRBV20-1; j_call: TRBJ1-1; clone_size: few; cdr3_aa: CSAEGQTVGAFF; cdr3_nt: TGCAGTGCCGAGGGCCAGACCGTGGGAGCTTTCTTT
cdr3_length: 16; d_call: TRBD2; v_call: TRBV4-2; j_call: TRBJ2-1; clone_size: few; cdr3_aa: CASSQIGLALNNEQFF; cdr3_nt: TGTGCCAGCAGCCAGATAGGACTAGCGTTAAACAATGAGCAGTTCTTC
cdr3_length: 12; d_call: .; v_call: TRBV20-1; j_call: TRBJ2-7; clone_size: .; cdr3_aa: CSASPQASEQYF; cdr3_nt: TGCAGTGCTAGCCCCCAGGCGTCCGAGCAGTACTTC
cdr3_length: 15; d_call: .; v_call: TRBV24-1; j_call: TRBJ2-3; clone_size: .; cdr3_aa: CATSDTDIRKDTQYF; cdr3_nt: TGTGCCACCAGTGATACAGACATTCGGAAAGATACGCAGTATTTT
cdr3_length: 15; d_call: .; v_call: TRBV2; j_call: TRBJ2-7; clone_size: many; cdr3_aa: CASSNGPTADYEQYF; cdr3_nt: TGTGCCAGCAGTAACGGACCCACCGCTGACTACGAGCAGTACTTC
cdr3_length: 15; d_call: .; v_call: TRBV5-5; j_call: TRBJ1-5; clone_size: few; cdr3_aa: CASSPRLGGGQPQHF; cdr3_nt: TGTGCCAGCAGCCCCAGGCTGGGCGGGGGTCAGCCCCAGCATTTT
cdr3_length: 15; d_call: .; v_call: TRBV5-1; j_call: TRBJ1-6; clone_size: .; cdr3_aa: CASSLGQGTNSPLHF; cdr3_nt: TGCGCCAGCAGCTTGGGGCAGGGAACTAATTCACCCCTCCACTTT
cdr3_length: 12; d_call: .; v_call: TRBV20-1; j_call: TRBJ2-3; clone_size: few; cdr3_aa: CSAKDWTDTQYF; cdr3_nt: TGCAGTGCTAAGGACTGGACAGATACGCAGTATTTT
cdr3_length: 14; d_call: .; v_call: TRBV19; j_call: TRBJ2-7; clone_size: .; cdr3_aa: CASSGRGVGHEQYF; cdr3_nt: TGTGCCAGTAGTGGGAGGGGGGTAGGCCACGAGCAGTACTTC
cdr3_length: 15; d_call: .; v_call: TRBV27; j_call: TRBJ2-3; clone_size: few; cdr3_aa: CASSSPGHRTDTQYF; cdr3_nt: TGTGCCAGCAGCAGTCCGGGACATCGCACAGATACGCAGTATTTT
cdr3_length: 14; d_call: TRBD2; v_call: TRBV6-5; j_call: TRBJ2-3; clone_size: once; cdr3_aa: CAIKREGMSDTQYF; cdr3_nt: TGTGCCATAAAGCGGGAGGGTATGTCAGATACGCAGTATTTT
cdr3_length: 14; d_call: .; v_call: TRBV18; j_call: TRBJ2-1; clone_size: .; cdr3_aa: CASSRMGTRNEQFF; cdr3_nt: TGTGCCAGCTCACGTATGGGGACTCGGAATGAGCAGTTCTTC
cdr3_length: 15; d_call: .; v_call: TRBV7-2; j_call: TRBJ2-7; clone_size: .; cdr3_aa: CASSFAPGLGYEQYF; cdr3_nt: TGTGCCAGCAGCTTTGCACCGGGACTGGGCTACGAGCAGTACTTC
cdr3_length: 14; d_call: TRBD1; v_call: TRBV5-1; j_call: TRBJ1-6; clone_size: .; cdr3_aa: CASSLGGTDSPLHF; cdr3_nt: TGCGCCAGCAGCTTGGGCGGGACAGATTCACCCCTCCACTTT
cdr3_length: 13; d_call: .; v_call: TRBV30; j_call: TRBJ2-7; clone_size: few; cdr3_aa: CAWSRAGAYEQYF; cdr3_nt: TGTGCCTGGAGTAGGGCAGGGGCCTACGAGCAGTACTTC
cdr3_length: 13; d_call: .; v_call: TRBV10-3; j_call: TRBJ2-3; clone_size: .; cdr3_aa: CAIRVTVEDTQYF; cdr3_nt: TGTGCCATCAGGGTGACAGTAGAAGATACGCAGTATTTT
cdr3_length: 14; d_call: .; v_call: TRBV5-1; j_call: TRBJ1-2; clone_size: .; cdr3_aa: CASSDTGGDYGYTF; cdr3_nt: TGCGCCAGCAGCGACACCGGGGGGGACTATGGCTACACCTTC
cdr3_length: 13; d_call: .; v_call: TRBV12-3/TRBV12-4; j_call: TRBJ1-1; clone_size: .; cdr3_aa: CASSTGRSAEAFF; cdr3_nt: TGTGCCAGCAGCACAGGGAGGAGCGCTGAAGCTTTCTTT
cdr3_length: 14; d_call: TRBD1; v_call: TRBV24-1; j_call: TRBJ1-5; clone_size: few; cdr3_aa: CATSGGTANQPQHF; cdr3_nt: TGTGCCACCAGTGGGGGGACAGCCAATCAGCCCCAGCATTTT
cdr3_length: 16; d_call: .; v_call: TRBV6-6; j_call: TRBJ2-5; clone_size: .; cdr3_aa: CASSYGKGLGWETQYF; cdr3_nt: TGTGCCAGCAGTTACGGGAAAGGGTTAGGTTGGGAGACCCAGTACTTC
cdr3_length: 14; d_call: .; v_call: TRBV6-2/TRBV6-3; j_call: TRBJ1-5; clone_size: once; cdr3_aa: CASRTKGNNQPQHF; cdr3_nt: TGTGCCAGCAGAACGAAGGGGAACAATCAGCCCCAGCATTTT
cdr3_length: 13; d_call: .; v_call: TRBV11-2; j_call: TRBJ2-5; clone_size: .; cdr3_aa: CASTLTAQETQYF; cdr3_nt: TGTGCCAGCACCCTGACAGCACAAGAGACCCAGTACTTC
cdr3_length: 17; d_call: TRBD2; v_call: TRBV7-3; j_call: TRBJ2-2; clone_size: few; cdr3_aa: CASSPLGLAGVTGELFF; cdr3_nt: TGTGCCAGCAGCCCCCTGGGGCTAGCGGGAGTGACCGGGGAGCTGTTTTTT
cdr3_length: 14; d_call: .; v_call: TRBV5-1; j_call: TRBJ1-2; clone_size: few; cdr3_aa: CASSGNRGADGYTF; cdr3_nt: TGCGCCAGCAGCGGGAATCGCGGGGCGGATGGCTACACCTTC